This TCR beta chain derives from a study of post-analysis software for immune sequencing data. Unique molecular identifiers were present in the TCR beta cDNA libraries. TCRdb analysed the PCR reads with MiXCR anew, one entry per CDR3 protein. Altogether over 150,000 distinct CDR3 sequences are present, 35% to 40% being singletons, with the ten largest covering under 30%. Germline V CDR1 and CDR2: SGHTA, FQGNSA. The CDR3 runs 14 residues. Between the trimmed V and J ends, which lost 10 bases and 0 bases, there was a span of 15 bases. This clonotype originated in a girl aged 10 to 17 with multiple sclerosis. Sequenced material: blood, taken after autologous hematopoietic stem cell transplantation. The rearrangement links TRBV7-2 to TRBJ1-1; no reliable D call. The CDR3 loop reads CATHQTAMNTEAFF. The CDR3 nucleotides are TGTGCCACTCATCAGACGGCAATGAACACTGAAGCTTTCTTT. Using reference TRBV7-2 and TRBJ1-1 for the parts outside the CDR3, the full variable domain is GAGVSQSPSNKVTEKGKDVELRCDPISGHTALYWYRQSLGQGLEFLIYFQGNSAPDKSGLPSDRFSAERTGGSVSTLTIQRTQQEDSAVYLCATHQTAMNTEAFFGQGTRLTVV.